This T cell receptor (beta chain) was sequenced during a study of blood T cell repertoires in COVID-19. For the study at large: T cells, B-cell-depleted T cells, or PBMCs provided the cDNA or gDNA that served as material.

Measured with immunoSEQ multiplex PCR; TCRdb has only the in-frame clones, and not every one. The sample consists of a few hundred thousand clones, about 83% of them appearing once. Deletions cut 4 bases from V and 8 bases from J, with 11 bases between. In germline, CDR1 is LGHDT, CDR2 YNNKEL (reference sequence). CDR3 length: 13 residues. This sequence was found in a woman between 50 and 59 years old with acute or convalescent COVID-19. V is TRBV3-1 (or the pseudogene TRBV3-2) and J is TRBJ1-4, with D maybe TRBD1 (6 bases). The sample comprised peripheral blood. The CDR3 nucleotides are TGTGCCAGCAGCCCAGCGGGGGGCGAAAAACTGTTTTTT. Amino acid sequence: CASSPAGGEKLFF.